This T cell receptor beta chain originates from a study of blood T cells in healthy people across ages. General observations from the study: The percentage of naive T cells correlated strongly with TCR beta diversity. Naive CD4+ cell counts and diversity both ran higher in long-lived than in aged donors.

Regarding this clonotype: The antigen remains undetermined.

From germline, CDR1 is LNHDA and CDR2 SQIVND (reference sequence). The CDR3 consists of 13 residues. V lost 7 bases to trimming and J lost 5 bases; unmatched junction nucleotides: 5. Primed by a sample-barcoded 5' primer and a J-beta primer mix, a second PCR proceeded for 7 to 11 cycles. TCRdb reprocessed the 5' RACE reads with MiXCR, giving one entry per CDR3 protein. The sample gives 600,000 to 1,000,000 distinct CDR3 sequences, roughly 25% of which show up once; under 4.5% is in the top ten. The data were also submitted as part of a second study, on T cells of mothers and their children. From that study: From each mother came over 9 million TCR beta CDR3 reads, and from each child came around 2.7 million. Related and unrelated pairs show similar shaping of TCR recombination output by thymic selection.

The V gene is TRBV19, the J gene TRBJ2-1, with 7 bases fitting TRBD2. The receptor was isolated from a boy aged 5 to 17 in good health. Sequences were obtained from blood. The CDR3 nucleotides read TGTGCCAGTAAAAATCTAGCGGACAATGAGCAGTTCTTC. It encodes CASKNLADNEQFF.